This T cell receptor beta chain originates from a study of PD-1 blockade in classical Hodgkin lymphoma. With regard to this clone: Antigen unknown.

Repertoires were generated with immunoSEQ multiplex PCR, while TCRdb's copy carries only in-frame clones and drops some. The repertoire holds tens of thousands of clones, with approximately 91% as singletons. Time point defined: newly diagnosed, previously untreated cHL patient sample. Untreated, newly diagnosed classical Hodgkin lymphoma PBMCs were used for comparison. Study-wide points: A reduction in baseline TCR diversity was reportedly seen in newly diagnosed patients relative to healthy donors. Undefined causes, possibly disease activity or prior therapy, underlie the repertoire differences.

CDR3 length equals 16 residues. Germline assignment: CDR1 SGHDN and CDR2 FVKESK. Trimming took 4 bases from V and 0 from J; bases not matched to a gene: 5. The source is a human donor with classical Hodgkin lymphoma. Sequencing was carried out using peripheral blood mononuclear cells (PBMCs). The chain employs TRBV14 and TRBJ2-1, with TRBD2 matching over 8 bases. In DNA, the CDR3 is TGTGCCAGCAGCCCCCATAGCGGGACCTCCTACAATGAGCAGTTCTTC. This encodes CASSPHSGTSYNEQFF. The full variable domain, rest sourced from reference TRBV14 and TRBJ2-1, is EAGVTQFPSHSVIEKGQTVTLRCDPISGHDNLYWYRRVMGKEIKFLLHFVKESKQDESGMPNNRFLAERTGGTYSTLKVQPAELEDSGVYFCASSPHSGTSYNEQFFGPGTRLTVL.